The 9 T cell receptor beta chains reported below all come from one sample, sequenced in a study of identical twins. TCRdb re-analysed the 5' RACE reads in MiXCR, keeping a single row per CDR3 protein. The repertoire holds 250,000 to 300,000 distinct CDR3 sequences, with around 9.7% as singletons. These data are also associated with another study on yellow fever vaccine responses in identical twins.

Sequencing was performed on CD8+ T cells sorted from blood. These TCRs come from a woman aged 18-30 years in good health.

This clonotype was observed many times. The chain employs TRBV6-1 and TRBJ2-7; D is possibly TRBD1 (5 bases). The CDR3 contains 16 residues. Germline V gene sequence: CDR1 MNHNS, CDR2 SASEGT. Trimming left V 0 bases short and J 5 bases short, with 17 bases between. CDR3 nucleotide sequence: TGTGCCAGCAGTGAAGCGACCGCAGGGTTTGGGGACGAGCAGTACTTC. Its translation: CASSEATAGFGDEQYF.

This clonotype was seen many times. V is TRBV20-1 and J is TRBJ2-7; a possible D gene is TRBD1 (5 bases). In germline, CDR1 is DFQATT, CDR2 SNEGSKA (reference sequence). Trimming removed 4 bases from V and 0 bases from J, with 13 bases in between. The CDR3 length is 14 residues. CDR3 DNA: TGCAGTGCTACCGCGGACATGTCCTCCTACGAGCAGTACTTC. Its protein product is CSATADMSSYEQYF.

This clonotype has a handful of counts. The V gene is TRBV14, the J gene TRBJ2-5; D call uncertain. V was pared by 4 bases and J by 5 bases, with 5 bases between. Germline V lookup: CDR1 SGHDN, CDR2 FVKESK. The CDR3 sequence is 11 residues long. The CDR3 DNA is TGTGCCAGCAGCCGCCGCGAGACCCAGTACTTC. Residues: CASSRRETQYF.

This clonotype was detected a few times. J is TRBJ2-1 and V is TRBV13; 9 bases fit TRBD2. Looked up from germline, CDR1 is PRHDT and CDR2 is FYEKMQ (reference sequence). V gave up 1 base and J gave up 7 bases; unmatched junction bases: 8. This CDR3 has 16 amino acids. The CDR3 nucleotides read TGTGCCAGCAGCTTAGTAGTTAGCGGGAGCGAGAATGAGCAGTTCTTC. Translation gives CASSLVVSGSENEQFF.

The chain joins TRBV3-1 to TRBJ2-1; a weak D match, TRBD2 (6 bases). The germline gives CDR1 LGHDT, CDR2 YNNKEL (reference sequence). The ends were cut back, 0 bases at V and 7 bases at J, with 13 bases in the middle. The CDR3 extends over 15 amino acids. In DNA form, the CDR3 reads TGTGCCAGCAGCCAAGAGTTCGCGGGGATGAATGAGCAGTTCTTC. The encoded protein is CASSQEFAGMNEQFF.

This clonotype was counted ten times or more. The chain links TRBV20-1 to TRBJ2-2; D call uncertain. V gave up 6 bases and J gave up 6 bases, with 23 bases separating them. This CDR3 spans 16 amino acids. Germline V gene data show CDR1 as DFQATT and CDR2 as SNEGSKA (reference sequence). CDR3 nucleotides: TGCAGTGCCCCCCGCGAACCGAATCTAGGTTCCGGGGAGCTGTTTTTT. Its protein product is CSAPREPNLGSGELFF.

This clonotype appeared many times. This chain uses TRBV27 with TRBJ2-5; D assignment may be TRBD1 or TRBD2 (5 bases each). The V gene lost 5 bases and the J gene lost 4 bases, with 17 bases spanning the gap. Per germline, CDR1 MNHEY and CDR2 SMNVEV (reference sequence). This CDR3 has 15 residues. The CDR3 coding sequence is TGTGCCAGCAGTATAGGGGACGCGCACGGAGAGACCCAGTACTTC. It translates to CASSIGDAHGETQYF.

This clonotype was seen many times. The rearrangement links TRBV6-5 to TRBJ2-1; TRBD2 aligns across 12 bases. CDR3 length: 16 amino acids. Germline CDR1 is MNHEY and CDR2 is SVGAGI. The trim removed 4 bases at V and 5 bases at J, leaving 6 bases unmatched. CDR3 nucleotide sequence: TGTGCCAGCAGTTCCCCGACTAGCGGGGGTAACAATGAGCAGTTCTTC. It codes for CASSSPTSGGNNEQFF.

The CDR3 DNA reads as TGTGCCAGCAGCAAAGGTCGGCGGCAAGAGACCCAGTACTTC. As protein: CASSKGRRQETQYF. The chain employs TRBV21-1 and TRBJ2-5. TRBV21-1 is an annotated pseudogene. The CDR3 runs to 14 residues.